Listed below are T cell receptor beta chains from one sample, sequenced in a study of CD8+ T cells in alopecia areata. Produced via immunoSEQ multiplex PCR; TCRdb's table is partial and in-frame only. The data contain 150,000 to 200,000 clones, approximately 67% of them seen just once; the ten biggest clones take up 1.3%. The starting material was CD4+ T cells sorted from blood, obtained at week 49, from a patient treated with tofacitinib. Every receptor here comes from a human donor with alopecia areata. The CDR3 runs from the conserved cysteine through the conserved F or W. A D gene is named only where the DNA matches it firmly. Not all rows give a size; the values are once, few, many and, for expanded clones, a class.

d_call	clone_size	v_call	j_call	cdr3_aa	cdr3_nt
TRBD1	-	TRBV30	TRBJ1-6	CAWRGQTNSPLHF	TGTGCCTGGAGGGGACAGACGAATTCACCCCTCCACTTT
TRBD2	once	TRBV6-5	TRBJ2-7	CASSYGSGSSYEQYF	TGTGCCAGCAGTTACGGGAGCGGGAGCTCCTACGAGCAGTACTTC
TRBD1	-	TRBV29-1	TRBJ1-1	CSVSWDRSTEAFF	TGCAGCGTTTCTTGGGACAGAAGCACTGAAGCTTTCTTT
-	-	TRBV30	TRBJ2-2	CAARAWSTGELFF	TGTGCCGCGAGAGCCTGGAGCACCGGGGAGCTGTTTTTT
-	-	TRBV27	TRBJ2-3	CASSLGSGGSSTDTQYF	TGTGCCAGCAGTTTAGGGTCCGGCGGCTCTAGCACAGATACGCAGTATTTT
-	medium-sized	TRBV11-3	TRBJ1-1	CASSLDLITEAFF	TGTGCCAGCAGCTTAGATCTAATCACTGAAGCTTTCTTT
TRBD2	few	TRBV7-2	TRBJ2-3	CASSPRLAGGTSHTQYF	TGTGCCAGCAGCCCCCGACTAGCGGGGGGTACTAGCCATACGCAGTATTTT
-	-	TRBV29-1	TRBJ2-2	CSVAPEQNNGELFF	TGCAGCGTTGCCCCCGAGCAGAACAACGGGGAGCTGTTTTTT
-	-	TRBV25-1	TRBJ2-3	CASSEPRGTDTQYF	TGTGCCAGCAGTGAACCGCGTGGCACAGATACGCAGTATTTT
TRBD1	many	TRBV5-1	TRBJ2-4	CASSFEGAGDIQYF	TGCGCCAGCAGCTTCGAGGGGGCTGGGGACATTCAGTACTTC
-	few	TRBV19	TRBJ1-1	CASSIGGTNTEAFF	TGTGCCAGTAGTATAGGAGGCACGAACACTGAAGCTTTCTTT
TRBD1	-	TRBV6-1	TRBJ1-4	CASQGQGAEKLFF	TGTGCCAGCCAGGGACAGGGTGCTGAAAAACTGTTTTTT
TRBD1	-	TRBV5-4	TRBJ2-7	CASSTLTGGNSEQYF	TGTGCCAGCAGCACCTTGACAGGGGGTAACAGCGAGCAGTACTTC
-	few	TRBV25-1	TRBJ1-1	CASSESRASTEAFF	TGTGCCAGCAGTGAATCACGAGCCAGCACTGAAGCTTTCTTT
-	few	TRBV7-2	TRBJ1-2	CASSLDAGFNYGYTF	TGTGCCAGCAGCTTAGATGCAGGTTTTAACTATGGCTACACCTTC
-	few	TRBV2	TRBJ2-3	CASSEMKTQYF	TGTGCCAGCAGTGAAATGAAGACGCAGTATTTT
-	-	TRBV29-1	TRBJ1-2	CSVEDGGLNYGYTF	TGCAGCGTTGAAGACGGGGGGTTAAACTATGGCTACACCTTC
-	-	TRBV18	TRBJ2-7	CASSPTTSGIYEQYF	TGTGCCAGCTCACCGACGACATCCGGAATCTACGAGCAGTACTTC
-	-	TRBV28	TRBJ2-1	CASSLDNEQFF	TGTGCCAGCAGTTTAGACAATGAGCAGTTCTTC
-	-	TRBV19	TRBJ2-1	CASSIGHGGYNEQFF	TGTGCCAGTAGTATAGGCCACGGGGGCTACAATGAGCAGTTCTTC
-	few	TRBV29-1	TRBJ1-1	CSADVGVNTEAFF	TGCAGCGCGGACGTGGGGGTGAACACTGAAGCTTTCTTT
-	-	TRBV30	TRBJ1-3	CAWSQGIGNTIYF	TGTGCCTGGAGTCAAGGGATAGGAAACACCATATATTTT
-	-	TRBV5-1	TRBJ1-4	CASSLGSSATNEKLFF	TGCGCCAGCAGCTTGGGTAGCAGTGCAACTAATGAAAAACTGTTTTTT
-	-	TRBV7-2	TRBJ2-1	CASSLGQILEQFF	TGTGCCAGCAGCCTCGGACAGATCCTAGAGCAGTTCTTC
-	-	TRBV5-6	TRBJ2-4	CASSSTTGNLKNIQYF	TGTGCCAGCAGCTCGACGACCGGGAACCTCAAAAACATTCAGTACTTC
TRBD1	-	TRBV5-1	TRBJ1-1	CASSSDRVTEAFF	TGCGCCAGCAGCTCTGACAGGGTAACTGAAGCTTTCTTT
-	-	TRBV5-4	TRBJ2-3	CASSSQTITDTQYF	TGTGCCAGCAGCTCCCAGACCATCACAGATACGCAGTATTTT
TRBD2	few	TRBV14	TRBJ2-5	CASRRTSRETQYF	TGTGCCAGCAGACGGACTAGCAGAGAGACCCAGTACTTC
TRBD1	-	TRBV30	TRBJ1-2	CAWSLTGGRNGYTF	TGTGCCTGGAGTTTAACAGGGGGCCGGAATGGCTACACCTTC
TRBD1	-	TRBV9	TRBJ2-7	CASSPSPPGQGYEQYF	TGTGCCAGCAGCCCCAGCCCACCGGGACAGGGCTACGAGCAGTACTTC
TRBD2	-	TRBV9	TRBJ2-3	CASSPPGGQTDTQYF	TGTGCCAGCAGTCCCCCGGGGGGGCAGACAGATACGCAGTATTTT
TRBD1	few	TRBV27	TRBJ1-1	CASSQQGTEAFF	TGTGCCAGCAGTCAACAGGGGACCGAAGCTTTCTTT